This record concerns one T cell receptor beta chain sequence. As yet, its antigen is unknown. Method: immunoSEQ multiplex PCR; TCRdb's copy keeps in-frame clones and lacks some. The sample yields over 13,000 clones, about 73% seen once. This record belongs to a study of neoadjuvant anti-PD-1 for oral cavity cancer. Study results and limitations: Higher pretreatment blood Treg/Th17 ratios correlated with higher pretreatment blood and lower post-treatment tumor TCRbeta clonality.

These newly diagnosed stage II-IVA oral cavity squamous cell carcinoma patients had no prior systemic or radiation treatment. Germline lookup yields CDR1 SGDLS and CDR2 YYNGEE. The CDR3 is 14 amino acids. V gave up 4 bases and J gave up 0 bases, with 11 bases separating them. This sample comprised PBMCs, obtained before nivolumab (anti-PD-1) treatment. The chain recombines TRBV9 with TRBJ2-7, with a possible D match to TRBD2 (5 bases). The TCR sequence derives from a person aged 40 to 85 with oral cavity squamous cell carcinoma. This chain's CDR3 is CASSLLVDSYEQYF. The CDR3 coding sequence is TGTGCCAGCAGCCTACTAGTGGACTCCTACGAGCAGTACTTC.